Listed below are T cell receptor beta chains from one sample, sequenced in a study of beta chain features in type 1 diabetes. This table comes from immunoSEQ multiplex PCR, and its TCRdb copy is limited to in-frame clones, with some not included. The sample includes about 260,000 clones, under 70% seen only once; the top ten take about 0.05%. Sequencing used naive CD4+ T cells from blood. The receptors were sampled from a man aged 30 to 45 in good health. The CDR3 runs from the conserved cysteine through the conserved F or W. The D gene is left open where the match is weak. Size values are once, few and many counts, or a class for expanded clones, and some rows have none.

TRBV29-1,TRBJ2-5,13,NA,few,CSVVGRYQETQYF,TGCAGCGTTGTCGGTCGGTACCAAGAGACCCAGTACTTC
TRBV5-6,TRBJ2-1,17,TRBD1,NA,CASSHLIGTASYNEQFF,TGTGCCAGCTCACACCTGATCGGGACAGCATCCTACAATGAGCAGTTCTTC
TRBV4-1,TRBJ2-5,17,TRBD2,once,CASSQDSLAGLAETQYF,TGCGCCAGCAGCCAAGATTCCCTAGCGGGGCTGGCAGAGACCCAGTACTTC
TRBV25-1,TRBJ1-5,14,NA,NA,CASSEFDSNQPQHF,TGTGCCAGCAGTGAATTCGATAGCAATCAGCCCCAGCATTTT
TRBV27,TRBJ2-7,14,NA,NA,CASSPLRSSYEQYF,TGTGCCAGCAGCCCTTTAAGGAGCTCCTACGAGCAGTACTTC
TRBV30,TRBJ2-5,10,NA,NA,CAWSTETQYF,TGTGCCTGGAGTACGGAGACCCAGTACTTC
TRBV7-2,TRBJ2-1,16,TRBD2,NA,CASSLASGILYNEQFF,TGTGCCAGCAGCTTGGCTAGCGGGATATTGTACAATGAGCAGTTCTTC
TRBV28,TRBJ2-3,17,NA,NA,CASSRNDWEESTDTQYF,TGTGCCAGCAGTCGCAATGACTGGGAAGAGAGCACAGATACGCAGTATTTT
TRBV4-3,TRBJ2-3,19,TRBD2,NA,CASSQDIPSGRASADTQYF,TGCGCCAGCAGCCAAGATATCCCTAGCGGGAGGGCCAGCGCAGATACGCAGTATTTT
TRBV29-1,TRBJ1-1,12,NA,NA,CSGVRTNTEAFF,TGCAGCGGGGTTCGTACGAACACTGAAGCTTTCTTT
TRBV7-2,TRBJ2-5,13,NA,NA,CASSLVLQETQYF,TGTGCCAGCAGCTTAGTACTACAAGAGACCCAGTACTTC
TRBV25-1,TRBJ2-5,14,NA,NA,CASSEPGTKETQYF,TGTGCCAGCAGTGAACCTGGGACCAAAGAGACCCAGTACTTC
TRBV27,TRBJ2-1,16,TRBD1,few,CASSLRGHSSYNEQFF,TGTGCCAGCAGCCTAAGGGGGCACAGCTCCTACAATGAGCAGTTCTTC
TRBV18,TRBJ2-5,12,NA,NA,CASSPSRETQYF,TGTGCCAGCTCACCGAGTCGGGAGACCCAGTACTTC
TRBV19,TRBJ1-6,15,NA,NA,CASSIVAGRNSPLHF,TGTGCCAGTAGTATAGTGGCAGGGCGGAATTCACCCCTCCACTTT
TRBV7-9,TRBJ1-6,11,NA,NA,CASSLDSPLHF,TGTGCCAGCAGCTTAGATTCACCCCTCCACTTT
TRBV7-2,TRBJ2-7,15,NA,NA,CASSLIVGGTYEQYF,TGTGCCAGCAGCTTAATCGTCGGCGGCACCTACGAGCAGTACTTC
TRBV30,TRBJ2-5,13,TRBD2,few,CAWSVQLAETQYF,TGTGCCTGGAGTGTACAACTAGCGGAGACCCAGTACTTC
TRBV29-1,TRBJ1-1,13,NA,NA,CSVEGTVNTEAFF,TGCAGCGTTGAGGGGACGGTGAACACTGAAGCTTTCTTT
TRBV13,TRBJ2-5,16,TRBD2,NA,CASSNGLAGAWETQYF,TGTGCCAGCAGCAACGGACTAGCGGGAGCATGGGAGACCCAGTACTTC
TRBV7-2,TRBJ1-2,14,NA,few,CASSTGTENYGYTF,TGTGCCAGCAGCACTGGGACCGAAAACTATGGCTACACCTTC
TRBV5-1,TRBJ2-3,15,TRBD1,NA,CASSRTGPSTDTQYF,TGCGCCAGCAGCCGGACAGGGCCCAGCACAGATACGCAGTATTTT
TRBV29-1,TRBJ2-1,10,NA,NA,CSGRNDEQFF,TGCAGCGGTCGTAATGATGAGCAGTTCTTC
TRBV7-9,TRBJ2-3,12,NA,few,CASSLTSDTQYF,TGTGCCAGCAGCTTAACATCGGATACGCAGTATTTT
TRBV29-1,TRBJ2-7,14,NA,NA,CSGVRDGSSYEQYF,TGCAGCGGGGTAAGGGACGGGAGCTCCTACGAGCAGTACTTC
TRBV7-2,TRBJ2-3,14,NA,NA,CASSLVRTTDTQYF,TGTGCCAGCAGCTTAGTTAGGACAACAGATACGCAGTATTTT
TRBV9,TRBJ2-5,14,NA,NA,CASSVGPGQETQYF,TGTGCCAGCAGCGTAGGCCCGGGGCAAGAGACCCAGTACTTC
TRBV30,TRBJ1-2,12,NA,NA,CAWSAQNYGYTF,TGTGCCTGGAGTGCTCAGAACTATGGCTACACCTTC
TRBV9,TRBJ2-3,15,NA,NA,CASSVGGFSTDTQYF,TGTGCCAGCAGCGTGGGAGGATTCAGCACAGATACGCAGTATTTT
TRBV4-2,TRBJ2-7,17,NA,NA,CASSPYIGLPPDYEQYF,TGTGCCAGCAGCCCCTATATCGGGCTCCCACCCGACTACGAGCAGTACTTC
TRBV2,TRBJ1-1,13,NA,NA,CAKDTSLNTEAFF,TGTGCCAAGGACACCTCCTTGAACACTGAAGCTTTCTTT
TRBV30,TRBJ2-5,12,NA,few,CAWSPPGETQYF,TGTGCCTGGAGTCCTCCGGGGGAGACCCAGTACTTC
TRBV28,TRBJ2-3,15,NA,NA,CASSFVAARTDTQYF,TGTGCCAGCAGTTTCGTAGCTGCACGCACAGATACGCAGTATTTT
TRBV5-4,TRBJ2-2,15,NA,NA,CASSLSTGNTGELFF,TGTGCCAGCAGCTTGAGTACAGGGAACACCGGGGAGCTGTTTTTT
TRBV27,TRBJ2-5,16,NA,NA,CASSSGILISQETQYF,TGTGCCAGCAGTTCTGGGATCCTAATCTCGCAAGAGACCCAGTACTTC
TRBV6-1,TRBJ2-1,15,NA,NA,CASSEAGYIYNEQFF,TGTGCCAGCAGTGAGGCCGGCTATATCTACAATGAGCAGTTCTTC
TRBV30,TRBJ2-5,14,TRBD1,NA,CAWSVLQGRETQYF,TGTGCCTGGAGTGTATTACAGGGGCGCGAGACCCAGTACTTC
TRBV7-2,TRBJ2-1,12,NA,NA,CASSLAYNEQFF,TGTGCCAGCAGCCTGGCGTACAATGAGCAGTTCTTC
TRBV30,TRBJ2-3,13,NA,NA,CAGSGGLTDTQYF,TGTGCCGGCTCTGGGGGGCTCACAGATACGCAGTATTTT
TRBV20-1,TRBJ2-1,11,NA,NA,CSAQGYDEQFF,TGCAGTGCCCAGGGGTATGATGAGCAGTTCTTC
TRBV4-3,TRBJ2-1,13,NA,NA,CASSPYSYNEQFF,TGCGCCAGCAGCCCCTACTCCTACAATGAGCAGTTCTTC
TRBV7-9,TRBJ2-6,16,NA,NA,CASSVTGSSGANVLTF,TGTGCCAGCTCCGTGACAGGTTCCTCTGGGGCCAACGTCCTGACTTTC